The 8 T cell receptor beta chains below all came from one sample that was sequenced in a study of T cell repertoires in cytomegalovirus infection. A single record per CDR3 protein comes from TCRdb applying MiXCR to the reads. The repertoire holds some 300,000 distinct CDR3 sequences, about 9.2% seen once, with approximately 2.3% in the top ten. Sequenced: PBMCs. Every receptor here comes from a human donor in good health (CMV status not recorded). Some clones in this sample may be carry-over from other donors' samples.

Ten or more counts support this clonotype. This sequence joins TRBV6-2 or TRBV6-3 and TRBJ2-5; 11 bases match TRBD2. Germline V gene lookup returns CDR1 MNHEY and CDR2 SVGEGT. This CDR3 region has 16 residues. V shed 6 bases and J 5 bases; nucleotides not matched to a gene: 11. The chain's CDR3 is CASSINLAGGKETQYF. The CDR3 nucleotides read TGTGCCAGCAGCATAAATCTAGCGGGGGGTAAGGAGACCCAGTACTTC.

Details on this clonotype: This may be a read error, as it is one base from a much larger clone. The rearrangement joins TRBV20-1 to TRBJ2-1; 8 nucleotides agree with TRBD2. This CDR3 contains 15 residues. After removal of 6 bases from V and 4 bases from J, the junction contained 11 bases not matched to a gene. Germline V gene lookup returns CDR1 DFQATT and CDR2 SNEGSKA (reference sequence). CDR3 coding DNA: TGCAGTGCAAGTCCTTTTTCGGGGGGGTACAATGAGCAGTTCTTC. This translates into CSASPFSGGYNEQFF.

The table lists this clonotype with many counts. The chain couples TRBV7-2 to TRBJ1-6, with D uncertain. V shed 5 bases and J shed 9 bases, with 8 bases lying between them. Germline-derived CDR1 and CDR2 are SGHTA and FQGNSA. The CDR3 has 12 residues. The CDR3, as DNA: TGTGCCAGCAGCCTACTGGTTTCACCCCTCCACTTT. This encodes CASSLLVSPLHF.

The rearrangement links TRBV25-1 to TRBJ2-6; D is ambiguous. There are 17 residues in the CDR3. CDR1 MGHDK and CDR2 SYGVNS come from the germline V gene. Trimming pared 6 bases from V and 0 bases from J, leaving 15 bases between. The CDR3 nucleotides read TGTGCCAGCAGCCACCCCTTAGGGTTCTCTGGGGCCAACGTCCTGACTTTC. This gives the protein CASSHPLGFSGANVLTF.

This clonotype was seen repeatedly, ten times or more. The V and J genes are TRBV27 and TRBJ1-5, with D possibly being TRBD1 (5 bases). Trimming shortened V by 5 bases and J by 6 bases, and 17 bases separated the two germline ends. The CDR3 consists of 15 residues. The germline gives CDR1 MNHEY, CDR2 SMNVEV (reference sequence). Here the CDR3 reads CASSAGTGGGQPQHF. The CDR3 DNA reads as TGTGCCAGCAGTGCCGGGACGGGTGGTGGTCAGCCCCAGCATTTT.

The gene calls are TRBV19 and TRBJ1-1, with D unresolved. This CDR3 has 14 amino acids. Germline V gene lookup returns CDR1 LNHDA and CDR2 SQIVND (reference sequence). The germline V and J ends were trimmed by 5 bases and 8 bases, with 18 bases remaining between them. This CDR3 reads CASSSPLSSREAFF. The DNA for the CDR3 is TGTGCCAGTAGTTCCCCTCTTTCGTCGAGGGAAGCTTTCTTT.

This clonotype was seen repeatedly, ten times or more. The chain links TRBV28 to TRBJ2-1, with 9 positions matching TRBD2. V shed 10 bases, J shed 1 base, and the junction held 14 bases outside the gene matches. The length of the CDR3 is 17 residues. In germline, CDR1 is MDHEN, CDR2 SYDVKM. The DNA for the CDR3 is TGTGCCACCCTCCCCCCGGGACTAGCTCCATCCTACAATGAGCAGTTCTTC. It is translated as CATLPPGLAPSYNEQFF.

This clonotype was recorded at least ten times. The chain has TRBV6-2 or TRBV6-3 and TRBJ1-5; TRBD1 matches 10 bases. CDR1 is MNHEY, CDR2 SVGEGT, per germline. The junction had 10 bases not matched to a gene; V was cut back by 5 bases and J by 9 bases. The CDR3 runs to 15 residues. This CDR3 is CASSHGQGDGRPQHF. In DNA form, the CDR3 reads TGTGCCAGCAGTCACGGACAGGGGGATGGTAGGCCCCAGCATTTT.